This T cell receptor beta chain was found in a study of blood T cell repertoires in COVID-19. Looking at the study overall: Collection of acute and convalescent COVID-19 samples took place in the United States, Italy and Spain. From T cells, B-cell-depleted T cells, or PBMCs came the material, which was cDNA or gDNA.

CDR3 length: 14 residues. Germline CDR1 reads KGHSH; CDR2 reads LQKENI. Trimming took 4 bases from V and 5 from J; bases not matched to a gene: 5. As handled by the study authors: Amplification of reference gene primers provided the estimated nucleated cell counts. Profiled with immunoSEQ multiplex PCR; TCRdb holds only in-frame clones, not every one. The V and J calls and clone size come from that table; D and trimming were worked out from the DNA. The top ten hold approximately 8% of the sample, which has about 200,000 clones, roughly 81% seen once. The source material was peripheral blood. The V call is TRBV18, the J call TRBJ1-5; 7 bases map to TRBD1. This clonotype was obtained from a woman aged 50 to 65 with active or convalescent COVID-19. CDR3 residues: CASSLQGLDQPQHF. The CDR3 nucleotides read TGTGCCAGCTCACTACAGGGGTTGGATCAGCCCCAGCATTTT. Complete variable domain (other parts from reference TRBV18 and TRBJ1-5): NAGVMQNPRHLVRRRGQEARLRCSPMKGHSHVYWYRQLPEEGLKFMVYLQKENIIDESGMPKERFSAEFPKEGPSILRIQQVVRGDSAAYFCASSLQGLDQPQHFGDGTRLSIL.